A single sample is the source of the 12 T cell receptor beta chains below, sequenced in a study of T cells in localized non-small cell lung cancer (dated by TCRdb to the early 2020s). Libraries came from the immunoSEQ multiplex PCR assay. TCRdb's version of the immuneACCESS table is confined to in-frame rearrangements and falls short of the full clone set. An unresolved V gene accounts for under half of the shortfall where checked; the remainder is of unknown origin. The sample table shows tens of thousands of clones, and around 87% are seen once. The ten largest clones take up around 6% of the sample. The sample consisted of PBMCs, taken before any cancer treatment. The receptors derive from a man aged 35 to 69 with stage II lung adenocarcinoma.

This chain uses TRBV25-1 with TRBJ2-1, with 12 bases identical to TRBD2. V lost 7 bases and J lost 8; bases outside the gene matches: 18. Per germline, CDR1 MGHDK and CDR2 SYGVNS. The length of the CDR3 is 18 residues. The CDR3 reads CASKGLAGGPGREYEQFF. The CDR3 region has the DNA TGTGCCAGCAAAGGGCTAGCGGGAGGGCCCGGCCGAGAGTATGAGCAGTTCTTC.

This CDR3 is CASSISSPGANVLTF. For the CDR3, the DNA is TGTGCCAGTAGTATTAGCAGCCCTGGGGCCAACGTCCTGACTTTC. The rearrangement links TRBV19 to TRBJ2-6; no clear D. This CDR3 region has 15 residues. With 3 bases removed from V and 2 bases from J, the gap between germline ends came to 8 bases. CDR1 and CDR2 from the germline V gene are LNHDA and SQIVND (reference sequence). The whole variable domain, filled in from reference TRBV19 and TRBJ2-6, reads DGGITQSPKYLFRKEGQNVTLSCEQNLNHDAMYWYRQDPGQGLRLIYYSQIVNDFQKGDIAEGYSVSREKKESFPLTVTSAQKNPTAFYLCASSISSPGANVLTFGAGSRLTVL.

V usage is TRBV7-2 and J usage is TRBJ2-6; 10 bases line up with TRBD2. CDR1 SGHTA and CDR2 FQGNSA come from the germline V gene. The CDR3 covers 18 residues. J was trimmed by 0 bases and V by 3 bases; bases with no gene match: 5. The CDR3 sequence is CASSFEGLAYSGANVLTF. The CDR3 DNA reads TGTGCCAGCAGCTTTGAGGGACTAGCGTACTCTGGGGCCAACGTCCTGACTTTC.

The chain has TRBV28 and TRBJ2-1, with 8 bases aligning to TRBD2. The ends lost 6 bases at V and 3 bases at J; junction bases unmatched: 10. The CDR3 runs 16 residues. Germline V CDR1 and CDR2: MDHEN, SYDVKM. DNA of the CDR3: TGTGCCAGCAGGGGGGGACTAGGAGGAATCTACAATGAGCAGTTCTTC. It codes for CASRGGLGGIYNEQFF.

This clone was recorded only once. V gene TRBV11-2 combines with J gene TRBJ2-2; TRBD1 matches at 9 bases. V lost 4 bases, J lost 6 bases, and 6 bases stayed unmatched. Per germline, CDR1 SGHAT and CDR2 FQNNGV. The CDR3 runs 15 residues. DNA for the CDR3: TGTGCCAGCAGCTCGGGACAGGGAAGCGCCGGGGAGCTGTTTTTT. It codes for CASSSGQGSAGELFF.

The chain couples TRBV5-1 to TRBJ2-7; 7 bases fit TRBD2. Germline trimming cut 0 bases from V and 4 bases from J; bases unmatched to any gene: 13. From germline, CDR1 is SGHRS and CDR2 YFSETQ. There are 17 residues in the CDR3. CDR3 residues: CASSLDAGAAWGYEQYF. In DNA, the CDR3 is TGCGCCAGCAGCTTGGACGCGGGAGCGGCCTGGGGGTACGAGCAGTACTTC.

For the CDR3, the DNA is TGCGCCAGCAGCCAAGTGGACGGGAACACTGAAGCTTTCTTT. It encodes CASSQVDGNTEAFF. The V gene is TRBV4-3, the J gene TRBJ1-1; D not resolved. The CDR3 length is 14 residues. Germline loops: CDR1 LGHNA, CDR2 YSLEER. Deletions cut 1 base from V and 1 base from J, with 7 bases between.

This clone appeared once. V is TRBV29-1 and J is TRBJ1-2, with TRBD1 matching 9 bases. The CDR3 covers 14 residues. The V gene end was trimmed by 6 bases and the J gene end by 8 bases; junction bases not matched to a gene: 13. Germline V gene sequence: CDR1 SQVTM, CDR2 ANQGSEA. The CDR3 protein is CSVQDGDRVLGYTF. CDR3 DNA sequence: TGCAGCGTCCAAGATGGGGACAGGGTGCTCGGCTACACCTTC.

The chain employs TRBV9 and TRBJ2-3; TRBD2 agrees at 8 bases. Germline CDR1 and CDR2: SGDLS and YYNGEE. CDR3 length: 17 residues. Unmatched junction bases numbered 12, after V lost 0 bases and J lost 6 bases. The CDR3 DNA is TGTGCCAGCAGCGTAGCCCAGGCAGCGGGGGCACTGGATACGCAGTATTTT. Protein: CASSVAQAAGALDTQYF.

The chain links TRBV6-1 to TRBJ2-5, with TRBD2 matching 9 bases. CDR3 size: 14 residues. Germline V gives CDR1 MNHNS, CDR2 SASEGT. J gave up 0 bases and V 6 bases, and 2 bases lay outside the gene matches. CDR3 amino acids: CASRTSGYQETQYF. The CDR3 DNA reads as TGTGCCAGCAGGACTAGCGGATACCAAGAGACCCAGTACTTC.

The gene calls are TRBV19 and TRBJ2-5; no definite D call. Germline V CDR1 and CDR2: LNHDA, SQIVND (reference sequence). Trimming removed 10 bases at V and 5 bases at J, with 8 bases between. The CDR3 sequence is 10 residues long. The CDR3 sequence is CATLGETQYF. The CDR3, as DNA: TGTGCCACCCTTGGGGAGACCCAGTACTTC.

V gene TRBV6-1 combines with J gene TRBJ1-6; D is perhaps TRBD1 (5 bases). The V gene lost 10 bases and the J gene lost 9 bases, with 19 bases spanning the gap. The CDR3 is made up of 14 amino acids. CDR1 and CDR2 (germline): MNHNS, SASEGT. The DNA of the CDR3 is TGTGCCATCACGATTTCGGGACTAGGTTCACCCCTCCACTTT. Translating it yields CAITISGLGSPLHF.